The present T cell receptor (beta chain) was sequenced within a study of shared clonotypes between healthy human individuals. Repertoires were generated with immunoSEQ multiplex PCR, while TCRdb's copy carries only in-frame clones and drops some. Here the sample spans roughly 1,100,000 clones, about 74% being singletons. CDR1 and CDR2 from the germline V gene are ENHRY and SYGVKD. After removal of 11 bases from V and 6 bases from J, the junction contained 15 bases not matched to a gene. The CDR3 has 16 residues. This rearrangement joins TRBV10-3 to TRBJ2-2; the match to TRBD1 covers 10 bases. This receptor was identified in a man aged 18 to 30 in good health. The sample taken for sequencing was memory CD4+ T cells sorted from blood. Subset denoted: CD45RA-negative fraction. The CDR3 DNA reads as TGTGCCGCCGGGACAGGGGATACTCGGACCGCCGGGGAGCTGTTTTTT. Its translation: CAAGTGDTRTAGELFF.